These 5 T cell receptor beta chains share one sample of origin, sequenced in a study of cytomegalovirus exposure and HLA in healthy donors. This PCR relied on a set of 60 Vbeta primers and 13 Jbeta primers. Profiling relied on immunoSEQ multiplex PCR, and the TCRdb table lists in-frame clones only, not all of them. The listing records 93,000 or so clones. Specimen: PBMCs. Receptors originate from a middle-aged man in good health and CMV-seronegative.

The chain carries TRBV4-2 and TRBJ2-5, with 11 bases lining up with TRBD2. The CDR3 totals 16 residues. Germline trimming cut 1 base from V and 3 bases from J; bases unmatched to any gene: 4. Germline lookup yields CDR1 LGHNA and CDR2 YNFKEQ. Here the CDR3 DNA reads TGTGCCAGCAGCCAAGCCGGGACTAGCGGAGAAGAGACCCAGTACTTC. Translated: CASSQAGTSGEETQYF.

The chain carries TRBV5-1 and TRBJ1-4; D might be TRBD1 (6 bases). This CDR3 spans 15 amino acids. Germline values: CDR1 SGHRS, CDR2 YFSETQ. The V end was cut by 4 bases, the J end by 5 bases, with 15 bases between. The CDR3 nucleotides are TGCGCCAGCAGCCGAGGGGGGGACCCAAATGAAAAACTGTTTTTT. This translates into CASSRGGDPNEKLFF.

This sequence joins TRBV5-1 and TRBJ1-2, with 9 bases that match TRBD1. V lost 5 bases, J lost 6 bases, and 8 bases stayed unmatched. CDR1 and CDR2 from the germline V gene are SGHRS and YFSETQ. The CDR3 is made up of 14 amino acids. This CDR3 reads CASRQLTGGDGYTF. CDR3 nucleotides: TGCGCCAGCAGACAACTAACAGGGGGCGATGGCTACACCTTC.

The V call is TRBV4-3, the J call TRBJ2-7; D is undetermined. CDR1 LGHNA and CDR2 YSLEER come from the germline V gene. Trimming removed 0 bases from V and 5 bases from J, with 8 bases in between. The CDR3 extends over 13 amino acids. CDR3 bases: TGCGCCAGCAGCCAAGATGAGGCAGACGAGCAGTACTTC. Translation gives CASSQDEADEQYF.

The gene calls are TRBV15 and TRBJ2-1; 10 nucleotides match TRBD2. This CDR3 is built from 17 residues. V trimming: 2 bases; J trimming: 3 bases; junction bases outside the gene matches: 7. The V gene's germline CDR1 is LNHNV and CDR2 YYDKDF (reference sequence). This chain's CDR3 is CATSRIRRTSGYNEQFF. The CDR3 region has the DNA TGTGCCACCAGCAGAATTCGGAGGACTAGCGGCTACAATGAGCAGTTCTTC.